This T cell receptor beta chain was found in a study of T-cell reconstitution after alpha-beta-depleted transplantation in children. Germline V CDR1 and CDR2: SGHAT, FQNNGV. With V trimmed by 1 base and J by 1 base, 14 bases remained unmatched. This CDR3 comprises 19 residues. Preparation of the TCRbeta library was carried out with unique molecular identifiers. One entry per CDR3 protein results from TCRdb running MiXCR on the PCR reads. The data contain roughly 300,000 distinct CDR3 sequences, 10% of them singletons. This receptor was obtained from a human donor who donated a stem cell graft to a child with acute lymphoblastic leukemia. The specimen was PBMCs from the stem cell graft donor, collected from the stem cell graft. The chain recombines TRBV11-2 with TRBJ2-7; 9 nucleotides match TRBD2. The CDR3 loop is CASSLVRRAGGRGSYEQYF. The CDR3 bases are TGTGCCAGCAGCTTAGTAAGACGGGCGGGAGGGAGAGGGTCCTACGAGCAGTACTTC.